This T cell receptor beta chain was found in a study of cytomegalovirus exposure and HLA in healthy donors. Points from the study as a whole: Cytomegalovirus association was listed for around 180 TCR beta chains. In a later analysis, first-cohort TCR clusters were found to tend to co-occur in the 100 to 150 validation repertoires. The majority of TCR sequences were rare, yet some public TCRs appeared in many donors.

Produced via immunoSEQ multiplex PCR; TCRdb's table is partial and in-frame only. This repertoire shows about 200,000 clones, roughly 88% found once; its top ten account for around an eighth. Note on this clone: Antigen specificity is unknown.

Looked up from germline, CDR1 is SGHRS and CDR2 is YFSETQ. This CDR3 region has 15 residues. The ends lost 0 bases at V and 8 bases at J; junction bases unmatched: 2. This TCR was sampled from a woman in her 30s in good health and CMV-seropositive. The chain is built from TRBV5-1 and TRBJ2-1; 13 bases fit TRBD2. Sequenced input: PBMCs. The CDR3 sequence: CASSLGTSGSDEQFF. As DNA, the CDR3 is TGCGCCAGCAGCTTGGGGACTAGCGGGAGCGATGAGCAGTTCTTC.